These 10 T cell receptor beta chains were sequenced from one sample in a study of T cell responses to AZD1222 COVID-19 vaccine. Assay used: immunoSEQ multiplex PCR; TCRdb lists only in-frame clones, some missing. This table has approximately 140,000 clones, more than 90% appearing once. This sample comprised peripheral blood, obtained on day 0 of AZD1222 vaccination. All receptors derive from an adult in good health.

This chain connects TRBV7-2 to TRBJ2-6; TRBD1 matches 10 bases. The CDR3 has 17 residues. Germline-derived CDR1 and CDR2 are SGHTA and FQGNSA. V gave up 5 bases and J gave up 4 bases; unmatched junction bases: 8. CDR3: CASSPGTGVPGANVLTF. CDR3 in DNA: TGTGCCAGCAGCCCAGGGACAGGGGTTCCCGGGGCCAACGTCCTGACTTTC.

This sequence joins TRBV13 and TRBJ1-1; D gene ambiguous. The V gene's germline CDR1 is PRHDT and CDR2 FYEKMQ (reference sequence). This CDR3 has 14 residues. Trimming pared 5 bases from V and 1 base from J, leaving 11 bases between. The CDR3, as DNA: TGTGCCAGCAGCCCTCCGGAGTGGAACACTGAAGCTTTCTTT. As protein: CASSPPEWNTEAFF.

The chain uses TRBV5-5 and TRBJ2-7, with D hard to call. V was shortened by 2 bases and J by 3 bases, with 9 bases between the two germline ends. The CDR3 has 13 amino acids. The germline V gene has CDR1 SGHKS and CDR2 YYEKEE (reference sequence). The CDR3 region has the DNA TGTGCCAGCAGCTTTTCGGTGTACTACGAGCAGTACTTC. Amino acids: CASSFSVYYEQYF.

This rearrangement joins TRBV27 to TRBJ1-1; D is possibly TRBD1 (5 bases). The CDR3 is 14 amino acids. Germline CDR1 reads MNHEY; CDR2 reads SMNVEV (reference sequence). Trimming shortened V by 4 bases and J by 6 bases, and 15 bases separated the two germline ends. The CDR3 DNA reads TGTGCCAGCAGTTCAGGACACCTCGAGGCTGAAGCTTTCTTT. Its translation: CASSSGHLEAEAFF.

The V gene is TRBV20-1, the J gene TRBJ1-1; 7 bases are shared with TRBD1. The length of the CDR3 is 15 residues. The V and J ends lost 6 bases and 4 bases, in that order; junction bases with no gene match: 14. CDR1 is DFQATT and CDR2 is SNEGSKA in the germline V gene (reference sequence). This CDR3 is CSASGQAEKTTEAFF. The CDR3 DNA follows: TGCAGTGCGAGTGGACAGGCAGAAAAGACCACTGAAGCTTTCTTT.

This chain connects TRBV6-5 to TRBJ2-7, with D perhaps TRBD2 (5 bases). Germline lookup yields CDR1 MNHEY and CDR2 SVGAGI. This CDR3 has 14 amino acids. V was shortened by 6 bases and J by 6 bases, with 18 bases between the two germline ends. The CDR3 loop is CASSLTMMVSEQYF. CDR3 bases: TGTGCCAGCAGCTTGACTATGATGGTCTCCGAGCAGTACTTC.

The chain carries TRBV15 and TRBJ1-5; maybe TRBD1 (6 bases). Germline CDR1 and CDR2: LNHNV and YYDKDF (reference sequence). The CDR3 has 15 residues. Trimming shortened V by 5 bases and J by 3 bases, and 14 bases separated the two germline ends. The CDR3 sequence is CATSSSDRFNQPQHF. The CDR3 DNA reads as TGTGCCACCAGCTCTTCGGACAGATTCAATCAGCCCCAGCATTTT.

The chain employs TRBV5-4 and TRBJ1-2, with D possibly matching TRBD1 (6 bases). CDR1 and CDR2 from the germline V gene are SGHNT and YYREEE (reference sequence). The CDR3 sequence is 16 residues long. Trimming cost V 4 bases and J 5 bases, with 21 bases left between them. This chain's CDR3 is CASSPARVTGTYGYTF. The DNA of the CDR3 is TGTGCCAGCAGCCCCGCGAGAGTAACAGGGACATATGGCTACACCTTC. Variable domain in full (rest from reference TRBV5-4 and TRBJ1-2): ETGVTQSPTHLIKTRGQQVTLRCSSQSGHNTVSWYQQALGQGPQFIFQYYREEENGRGNFPPRFSGLQFPNYSSELNVNALELDDSALYLCASSPARVTGTYGYTFGSGTRLTVV.

V is TRBV11-2 and J is TRBJ1-1; 7 bases line up with TRBD1. CDR1 and CDR2 from the germline V gene are SGHAT and FQNNGV. CDR3 size: 14 residues. With 1 base clipped from V and 4 bases from J, the junction kept 3 bases outside the gene matches. CDR3 residues: CASSLGQGVTEAFF. CDR3 coding DNA: TGTGCCAGCAGCTTAGGCCAGGGGGTCACTGAAGCTTTCTTT.

The chain is built from TRBV11-3 and TRBJ1-1; weak D call: TRBD1 (5 bases). The CDR3 runs to 15 residues. Trimming removed 5 bases from V and 2 bases from J, with 15 bases in between. From germline, CDR1 is SGHNT and CDR2 YENEEA. CDR3 region: CASSPSGLLNTEAFF. DNA for the CDR3: TGTGCCAGCAGCCCCTCGGGACTACTAAACACTGAAGCTTTCTTT.